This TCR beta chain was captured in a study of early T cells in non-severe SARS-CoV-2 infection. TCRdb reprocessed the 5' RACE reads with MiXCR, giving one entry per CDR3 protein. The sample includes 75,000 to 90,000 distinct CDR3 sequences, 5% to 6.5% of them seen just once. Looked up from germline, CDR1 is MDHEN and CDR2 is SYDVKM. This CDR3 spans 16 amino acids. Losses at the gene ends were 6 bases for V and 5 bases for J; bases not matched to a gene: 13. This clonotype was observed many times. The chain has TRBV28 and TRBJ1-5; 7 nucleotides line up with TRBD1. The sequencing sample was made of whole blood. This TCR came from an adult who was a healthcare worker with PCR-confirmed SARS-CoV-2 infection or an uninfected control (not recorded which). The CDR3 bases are TGTGCCAGCAGCTACGGCCTGAGGGGGCGCGATCAGCCCCAGCATTTT. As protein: CASSYGLRGRDQPQHF.